The sequence of this TCR beta chain was determined in a study of yellow fever vaccine responses in identical twins. MiXCR was run by TCRdb on the RT-PCR reads, yielding one entry per CDR3 protein. The data hold almost 2,500 distinct CDR3 sequences, with 82% observed a single time. The length of the CDR3 is 14 residues. V dropped 3 bases and J dropped 2 bases, with 10 bases sitting between them. About this clonotype: Its antigen remains unidentified.

General observations from the study: Convergence reportedly seemed to mark part of the twins' vaccine T cell response, with personalization marking the rest.

This receptor was taken from a woman aged 18-30 years who received the yellow fever vaccine. The rearrangement uses TRBV12-3 or TRBV12-4 and TRBJ2-5; D ambiguous. Specimen: T cells from blood (PBMCs), unsorted or a sorted subset (not recorded which), collected before or after yellow fever vaccination (not recorded which). This CDR3 is CASSFSSGQETQYF. In DNA form, the CDR3 reads TGTGCCAGCAGTTTTTCTTCAGGACAAGAGACCCAGTACTTC.